The rows below give T cell receptor beta chains drawn from one sample of a study of shared clonotypes between healthy human individuals. The data were produced by immunoSEQ multiplex PCR, yet TCRdb's version contains in-frame clones alone and is incomplete. There are under 2.5 million clones in the sample; 80% to 95% occur only once, and approximately 0.39% lies in the top ten. Input material: naive CD4+ T cells from PBMCs. The receptor source for this set is a man aged 18 to 30 in good health. Some clones in this sample may be carry-over from other donors' samples. The CDR3 runs from the conserved cysteine through the conserved F or W. Fields, in order: D gene, V gene, clone size, J gene, CDR3 protein, CDR3 DNA. D genes are given only for firm matches. The size entry is marked missing in some rows and otherwise reads once, few, many or a size class.

TRBD2	TRBV4-2	NA	TRBJ2-3	CASSQVKQGLASGRTSTDTQYF	TGTGCCAGCAGCCAAGTAAAGCAGGGACTAGCTAGTGGGCGAACTAGCACAGATACGCAGTATTTT
TRBD2	TRBV5-1	NA	TRBJ2-1	CASSDNGLAGHNEQFF	TGCGCCAGCAGCGACAACGGACTAGCGGGACACAATGAGCAGTTCTTC
NA	TRBV18	NA	TRBJ2-6	CASSLLGSSGANVLTF	TGTGCCAGCTCATTACTGGGAAGCTCTGGGGCCAACGTCCTGACTTTC
NA	TRBV7-3	NA	TRBJ1-1	CASSAQSGTEAFF	TGTGCCAGCAGCGCCCAATCGGGGACTGAAGCTTTCTTT
NA	TRBV29-1	NA	TRBJ1-4	CSVGPVNEKLFF	TGCAGCGTTGGACCAGTAAATGAAAAACTGTTTTTT
TRBD1	TRBV28	NA	TRBJ2-7	CASRDRGYEQYF	TGTGCCAGCCGGGACAGGGGCTACGAGCAGTACTTC
TRBD1	TRBV4-1	few	TRBJ1-1	CASSRPTTGGHAEAFF	TGCGCCAGCAGCCGACCGACGACAGGGGGCCATGCTGAAGCTTTCTTT
NA	TRBV15	few	TRBJ1-5	CATSSRGYSNQPQHF	TGTGCCACCAGCTCCCGAGGATATAGCAATCAGCCCCAGCATTTT
NA	TRBV6-5	NA	TRBJ1-1	CASSYSLGPEAFF	TGTGCCAGCAGTTACTCGTTGGGGCCTGAAGCTTTCTTT
TRBD2	TRBV5-1	NA	TRBJ2-1	CASSTTSGRHYNEQFF	TGCGCCAGCAGCACAACTAGCGGGAGGCACTACAATGAGCAGTTCTTC
TRBD2	TRBV7-9	NA	TRBJ2-7	CASSPRFGASSGKTYEQYF	TGTGCCAGCAGCCCGCGGTTTGGGGCCTCTAGCGGGAAGACCTACGAGCAGTACTTC
TRBD2	TRBV15	NA	TRBJ2-7	CATSPGGITYEQYF	TGTGCCACCAGTCCGGGAGGGATAACCTACGAGCAGTACTTC
TRBD2	TRBV28	NA	TRBJ2-2	CASRTSGWGTGELFF	TGTGCCAGCAGAACTAGCGGATGGGGCACCGGGGAGCTGTTTTTT
NA	TRBV28	few	TRBJ1-5	CASSPGTSNQPQHF	TGTGCCAGCAGTCCAGGGACTAGCAATCAGCCCCAGCATTTT
NA	TRBV5-1	NA	TRBJ2-3	CASSLLRGSEDTQYF	TGCGCCAGCAGCTTGCTCCGCGGTAGTGAAGATACGCAGTATTTT
NA	TRBV5-1	NA	TRBJ2-1	CASSFSSGGSSYNEQFF	TGCGCCAGCAGCTTTAGTTCCGGCGGGTCCTCCTACAATGAGCAGTTCTTC
NA	TRBV28	NA	TRBJ1-2	CASSLSPRNYGYTF	TGTGCCAGCAGTTTATCCCCACGTAACTATGGCTACACCTTC
NA	TRBV5-1	NA	TRBJ2-3	CASSPSGGGRGDTQYF	TGCGCCAGCAGCCCGAGTGGTGGGGGCCGAGGAGATACGCAGTATTTT
NA	TRBV28	NA	TRBJ2-5	CASTRTIQRETQYF	TGTGCCAGCACTCGGACAATTCAACGAGAGACCCAGTACTTC
TRBD2	TRBV19	NA	TRBJ2-7	CASSIGLASYEQYF	TGTGCCAGTAGTATCGGACTAGCTTCCTACGAGCAGTACTTC
NA	TRBV19	NA	TRBJ2-1	CASTVRQVYNEQFF	TGTGCCAGTACTGTGCGGCAGGTTTACAATGAGCAGTTCTTC
NA	TRBV28	NA	TRBJ1-5	CASSFRQANQPQHF	TGTGCCAGCAGTTTCCGACAGGCCAATCAGCCCCAGCATTTT
TRBD1	TRBV28	NA	TRBJ2-3	CASRPQGASRTDTQYF	TGTGCCAGCAGGCCTCAGGGGGCGAGTCGGACAGATACGCAGTATTTT
TRBD2	TRBV27	NA	TRBJ2-1	CASSLGPSGRGEQFF	TGTGCCAGCAGTTTAGGGCCTAGCGGGAGGGGTGAGCAGTTCTTC
NA	TRBV18	few	TRBJ1-2	CASSPLLGAFGYTF	TGTGCCAGCTCACCACTTCTAGGCGCGTTTGGCTACACCTTC
NA	TRBV19	NA	TRBJ2-6	CASLDVSLLGANVLTF	TGTGCCAGTTTGGACGTAAGCCTTCTGGGAGCCAACGTCCTGACTTTC
NA	TRBV5-6	NA	TRBJ2-7	CASSRKLTSAYEQYF	TGTGCCAGCAGCCGAAAACTGACTAGTGCATACGAGCAGTACTTC
TRBD1	TRBV4-3	NA	TRBJ1-4	CASSQDWQGAANEKLFF	TGCGCCAGCAGCCAAGATTGGCAGGGGGCAGCTAATGAAAAACTGTTTTTT
TRBD2	TRBV10-1	few	TRBJ2-7	CASSGRLAGTYEQYF	TGCGCCAGCAGTGGAAGGCTAGCGGGGACCTACGAGCAGTACTTC
NA	TRBV9	NA	TRBJ2-1	CASSVVSGSYNEQFF	TGTGCCAGCAGCGTAGTCAGTGGATCCTACAATGAGCAGTTCTTC
NA	TRBV20-1	NA	TRBJ2-7	CSASPSLGQYF	TGCAGTGCTAGTCCCTCGCTAGGGCAGTACTTC
NA	TRBV5-1	NA	TRBJ2-2	CASSSTGTPNTGELFF	TGCGCCAGCAGCTCCACCGGGACTCCGAACACCGGGGAGCTGTTTTTT
TRBD1	TRBV10-3	NA	TRBJ1-2	CAISESWTGVVYGYTF	TGTGCCATCAGTGAGTCCTGGACAGGGGTTGTCTATGGCTACACCTTC
TRBD2	TRBV7-3	NA	TRBJ2-1	CASSYWGTSGNNEQFF	TGTGCCAGCAGCTATTGGGGGACTAGCGGGAACAATGAGCAGTTCTTC
TRBD2	TRBV7-8	NA	TRBJ2-7	CASSLALAPRAYEQYF	TGTGCCAGCAGCTTAGCACTAGCGCCCCGTGCCTACGAGCAGTACTTC
NA	TRBV10-3	NA	TRBJ1-1	CAISESGGSNTEAFF	TGTGCCATCAGTGAGTCGGGGGGGTCTAACACTGAAGCTTTCTTT
NA	TRBV7-9	NA	TRBJ1-1	CASSPLNMNTEAFF	TGTGCCAGCAGCCCCCTTAACATGAACACTGAAGCTTTCTTT
NA	TRBV5-1	NA	TRBJ2-5	CASSLSASQETQYF	TGCGCCAGCAGCTTATCGGCTAGCCAAGAGACCCAGTACTTC
NA	TRBV4-3	NA	TRBJ2-7	CASSKRVSFDEQYF	TGCGCCAGCAGCAAAAGGGTTTCCTTTGACGAGCAGTACTTC
NA	TRBV6-5	NA	TRBJ2-7	CASRLNRREDYEQYF	TGTGCCAGCCGACTGAATAGAAGGGAGGACTACGAGCAGTACTTC
NA	TRBV7-9	NA	TRBJ1-1	CASSSRTAPGKMNTEAFF	TGTGCCAGCAGCTCTCGGACAGCCCCGGGAAAAATGAACACTGAAGCTTTCTTT
TRBD1	TRBV11-3	NA	TRBJ2-3	CASSDGTGGAHTQYF	TGTGCCAGCAGCGACGGGACAGGGGGCGCGCATACGCAGTATTTT
NA	TRBV6-1	once	TRBJ1-1	CASPQGRDTEAFF	TGTGCCAGCCCACAAGGGAGGGACACTGAAGCTTTCTTT